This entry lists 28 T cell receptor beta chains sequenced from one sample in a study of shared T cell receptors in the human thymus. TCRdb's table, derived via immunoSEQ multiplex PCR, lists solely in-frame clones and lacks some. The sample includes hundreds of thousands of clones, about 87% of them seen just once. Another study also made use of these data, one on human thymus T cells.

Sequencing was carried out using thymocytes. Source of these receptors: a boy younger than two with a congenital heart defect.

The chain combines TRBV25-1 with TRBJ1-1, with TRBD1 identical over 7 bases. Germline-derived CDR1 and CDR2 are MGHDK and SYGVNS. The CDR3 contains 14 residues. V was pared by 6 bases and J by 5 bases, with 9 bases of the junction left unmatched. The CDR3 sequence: CASSHYRGVTEAFF. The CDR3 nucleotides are TGTGCCAGCAGCCATTACAGGGGAGTAACTGAAGCTTTCTTT.

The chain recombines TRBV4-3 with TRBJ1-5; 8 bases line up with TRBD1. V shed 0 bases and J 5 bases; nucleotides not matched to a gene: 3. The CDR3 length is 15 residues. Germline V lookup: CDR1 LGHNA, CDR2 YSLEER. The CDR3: CASSQDRGPDQPQHF. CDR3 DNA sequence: TGCGCCAGCAGCCAAGACAGGGGGCCGGATCAGCCCCAGCATTTT.

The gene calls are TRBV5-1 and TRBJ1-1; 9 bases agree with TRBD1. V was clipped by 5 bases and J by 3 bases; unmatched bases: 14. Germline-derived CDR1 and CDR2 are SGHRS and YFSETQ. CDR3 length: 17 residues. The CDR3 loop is CASSQRPGQGRDTEAFF. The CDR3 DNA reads TGCGCCAGCAGTCAGCGCCCGGGACAGGGCAGGGACACTGAAGCTTTCTTT.

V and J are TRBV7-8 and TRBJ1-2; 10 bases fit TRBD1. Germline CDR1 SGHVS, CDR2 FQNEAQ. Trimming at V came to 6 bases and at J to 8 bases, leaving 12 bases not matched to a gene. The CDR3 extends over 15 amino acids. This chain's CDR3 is CASSFISGTGDGYTF. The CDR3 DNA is TGTGCCAGCAGTTTTATCTCCGGGACAGGGGACGGCTACACCTTC.

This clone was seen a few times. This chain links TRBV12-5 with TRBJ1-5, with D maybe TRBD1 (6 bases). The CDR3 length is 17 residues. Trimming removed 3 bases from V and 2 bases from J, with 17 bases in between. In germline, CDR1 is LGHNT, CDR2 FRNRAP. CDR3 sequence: CASGLGGVGKGNQPQHF. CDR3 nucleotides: TGTGCTAGTGGTTTAGGGGGTGTGGGGAAGGGCAATCAGCCCCAGCATTTT.

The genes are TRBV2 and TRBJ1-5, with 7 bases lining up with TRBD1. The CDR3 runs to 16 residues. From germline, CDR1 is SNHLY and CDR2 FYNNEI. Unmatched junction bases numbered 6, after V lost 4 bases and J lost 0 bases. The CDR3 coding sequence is TGTGCCAGCAGTGGGGACAGTCCTTATAGCAATCAGCCCCAGCATTTT. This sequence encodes CASSGDSPYSNQPQHF.

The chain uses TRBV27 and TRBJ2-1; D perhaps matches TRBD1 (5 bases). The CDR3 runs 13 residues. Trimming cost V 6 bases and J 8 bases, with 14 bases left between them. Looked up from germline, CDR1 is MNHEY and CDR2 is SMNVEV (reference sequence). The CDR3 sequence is CASRTALSYEQFF. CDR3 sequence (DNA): TGTGCCAGCAGGACAGCCCTTTCTTATGAGCAGTTCTTC.

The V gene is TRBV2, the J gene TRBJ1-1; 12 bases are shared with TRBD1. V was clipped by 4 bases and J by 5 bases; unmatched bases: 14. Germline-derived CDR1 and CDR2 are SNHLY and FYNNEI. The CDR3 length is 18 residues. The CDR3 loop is CASSVNPGQGARGTEAFF. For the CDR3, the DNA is TGTGCCAGCAGTGTTAATCCGGGACAGGGGGCGAGGGGGACTGAAGCTTTCTTT. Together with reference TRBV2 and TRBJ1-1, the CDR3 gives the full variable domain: EPEVTQTPSHQVTQMGQEVILRCVPISNHLYFYWYRQILGQKVEFLVSFYNNEISEKSEIFDDQFSVERPDGSNFTLKIRSTKLEDSAMYFCASSVNPGQGARGTEAFFGQGTRLTVV.

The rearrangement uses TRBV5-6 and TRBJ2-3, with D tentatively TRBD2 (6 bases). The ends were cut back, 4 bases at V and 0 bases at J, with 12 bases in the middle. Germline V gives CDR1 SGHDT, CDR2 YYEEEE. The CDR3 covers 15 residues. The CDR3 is CASSLKRVSTDTQYF. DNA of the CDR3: TGTGCCAGCAGCCTAAAGCGGGTTAGCACAGATACGCAGTATTTT.

In nucleotides, the CDR3 is TGTGCCAGCAGCTCGGACAGGGAAGTTAGTAACAATGAGCAGTTCTTC. Translated, it gives CASSSDREVSNNEQFF. V usage is TRBV5-4 and J usage is TRBJ2-1, with 8 bases aligning to TRBD1. This CDR3 region has 16 residues. Per the germline V gene, CDR1 is SGHNT and CDR2 is YYREEE (reference sequence). The trim removed 3 bases at V and 5 bases at J, leaving 10 bases unmatched.

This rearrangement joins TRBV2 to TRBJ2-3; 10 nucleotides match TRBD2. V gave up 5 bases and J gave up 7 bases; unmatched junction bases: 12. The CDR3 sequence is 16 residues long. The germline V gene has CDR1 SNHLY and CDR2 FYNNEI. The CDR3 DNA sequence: TGTGCCAGCAGTCGGGGGGGGCGGACTAGCGGTCATACGCAGTATTTT. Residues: CASSRGGRTSGHTQYF.

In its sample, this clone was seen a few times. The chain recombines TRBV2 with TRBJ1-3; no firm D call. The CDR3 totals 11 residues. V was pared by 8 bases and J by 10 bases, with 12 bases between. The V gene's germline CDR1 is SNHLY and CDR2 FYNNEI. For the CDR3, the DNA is TGTGCCAGCTCTCTTCGGGAAACCATATATTTT. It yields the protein CASSLRETIYF.

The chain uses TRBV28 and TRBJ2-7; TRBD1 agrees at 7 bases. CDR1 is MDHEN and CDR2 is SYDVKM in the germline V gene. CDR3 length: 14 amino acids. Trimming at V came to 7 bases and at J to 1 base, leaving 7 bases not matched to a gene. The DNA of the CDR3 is TGTGCCAGCAATTCAGGGGGAATTTCCTACGAGCAGTACTTC. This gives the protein CASNSGGISYEQYF.

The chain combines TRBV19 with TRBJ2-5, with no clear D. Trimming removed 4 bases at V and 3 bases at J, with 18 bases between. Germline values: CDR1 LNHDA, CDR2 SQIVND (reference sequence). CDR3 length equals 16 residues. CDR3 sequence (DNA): TGTGCCAGTAGTAAAGATCTCAATAGCCCAAAAGAGACCCAGTACTTC. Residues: CASSKDLNSPKETQYF.

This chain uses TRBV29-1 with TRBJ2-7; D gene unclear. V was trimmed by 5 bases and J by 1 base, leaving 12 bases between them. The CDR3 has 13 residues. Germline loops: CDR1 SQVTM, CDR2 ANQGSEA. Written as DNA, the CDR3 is TGCAGCGTTCGTCGTGAAGCGTCCTACGAGCAGTACTTC. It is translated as CSVRREASYEQYF.

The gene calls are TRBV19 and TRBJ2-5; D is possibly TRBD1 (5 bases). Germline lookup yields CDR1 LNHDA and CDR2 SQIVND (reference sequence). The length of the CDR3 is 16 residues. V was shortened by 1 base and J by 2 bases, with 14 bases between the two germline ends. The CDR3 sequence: CASSIAPRQSQETQYF. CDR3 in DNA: TGTGCCAGTAGTATAGCTCCCCGACAGTCACAAGAGACCCAGTACTTC.

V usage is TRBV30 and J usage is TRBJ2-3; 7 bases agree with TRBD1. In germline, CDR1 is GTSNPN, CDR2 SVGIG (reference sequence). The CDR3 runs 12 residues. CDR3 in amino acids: CLITGAGDTQYF. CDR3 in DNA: TGTTTAATCACAGGGGCAGGGGATACGCAGTATTTT. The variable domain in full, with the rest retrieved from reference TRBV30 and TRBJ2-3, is SQTIHQWPATLVQPVGSPLSLECTVEGTSNPNLYWYRQAAGRGLQLLFYSVGIGQISSEVPQNLSASRPQDRQFILSSKKLLLSDSGFYLCLITGAGDTQYFGPGTRLTVL.

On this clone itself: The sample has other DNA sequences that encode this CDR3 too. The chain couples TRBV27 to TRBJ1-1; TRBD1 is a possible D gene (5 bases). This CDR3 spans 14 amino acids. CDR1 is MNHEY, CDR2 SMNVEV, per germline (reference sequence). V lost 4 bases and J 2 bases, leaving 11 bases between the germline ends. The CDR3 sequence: CASSSRVRNTEAFF. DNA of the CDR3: TGTGCCAGCAGTTCCAGGGTTCGTAACACTGAAGCTTTCTTT.

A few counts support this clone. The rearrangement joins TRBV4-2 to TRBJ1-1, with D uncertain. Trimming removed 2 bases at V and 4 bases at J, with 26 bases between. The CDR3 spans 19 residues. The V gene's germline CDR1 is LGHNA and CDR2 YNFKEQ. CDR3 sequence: CASSQTTSPGGNNSTEAFF. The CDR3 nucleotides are TGTGCCAGCAGCCAAACCACATCTCCGGGAGGCAATAATAGCACTGAAGCTTTCTTT.

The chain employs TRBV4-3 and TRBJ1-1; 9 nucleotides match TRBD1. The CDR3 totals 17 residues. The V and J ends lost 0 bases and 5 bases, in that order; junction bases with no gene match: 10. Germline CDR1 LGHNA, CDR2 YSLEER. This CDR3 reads CASSQDPKQGAGTEAFF. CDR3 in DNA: TGCGCCAGCAGCCAAGATCCAAAACAGGGGGCGGGAACTGAAGCTTTCTTT.

The CDR3 DNA reads TGTGCCAGCAGTGCCGATGTCAGGGATAGGGAGACCCAGTACTTC. Amino acids: CASSADVRDRETQYF. The V call is TRBV2, the J call TRBJ2-5; perhaps TRBD1 as D (5 bases). Germline CDR1 SNHLY, CDR2 FYNNEI. Between the trimmed V and J ends, which lost 4 bases and 5 bases, there was a span of 17 bases. CDR3 length: 15 amino acids. Drawing the rest from reference TRBV2 and TRBJ2-5, the complete variable domain is EPEVTQTPSHQVTQMGQEVILRCVPISNHLYFYWYRQILGQKVEFLVSFYNNEISEKSEIFDDQFSVERPDGSNFTLKIRSTKLEDSAMYFCASSADVRDRETQYFGPGTRLLVL.

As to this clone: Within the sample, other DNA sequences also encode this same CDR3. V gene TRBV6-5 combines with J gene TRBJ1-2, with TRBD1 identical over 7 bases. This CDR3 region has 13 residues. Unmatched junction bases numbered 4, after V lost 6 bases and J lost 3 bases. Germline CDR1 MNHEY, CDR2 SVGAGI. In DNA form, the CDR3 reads TGTGCCAGCAGCCCCGGGACAGACTATGGCTACACCTTC. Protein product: CASSPGTDYGYTF.

CDR3 bases: TGTGCCAGCAGCTTAGCCGAGGGGGACAGGGACGGCAATCAGCCCCAGCATTTT. Protein sequence: CASSLAEGDRDGNQPQHF. V gene TRBV7-2 combines with J gene TRBJ1-5; 9 nucleotides align to TRBD1. V trimming: 0 bases; J trimming: 2 bases; junction bases outside the gene matches: 8. Germline loops: CDR1 SGHTA, CDR2 FQGNSA. The CDR3 covers 18 residues.

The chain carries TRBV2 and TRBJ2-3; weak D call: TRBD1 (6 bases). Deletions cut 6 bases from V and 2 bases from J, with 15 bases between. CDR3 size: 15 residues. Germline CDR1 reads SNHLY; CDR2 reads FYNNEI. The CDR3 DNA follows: TGTGCCAGCAGCCAAACGACAGGCCCCACAGATACGCAGTATTTT. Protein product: CASSQTTGPTDTQYF.

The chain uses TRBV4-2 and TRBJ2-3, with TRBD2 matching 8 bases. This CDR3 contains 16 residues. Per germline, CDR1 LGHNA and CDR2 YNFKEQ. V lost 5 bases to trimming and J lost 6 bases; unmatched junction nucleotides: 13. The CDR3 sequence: CASSEGLARAADTQYF. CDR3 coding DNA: TGTGCCAGCAGCGAAGGACTAGCCCGAGCGGCTGATACGCAGTATTTT.

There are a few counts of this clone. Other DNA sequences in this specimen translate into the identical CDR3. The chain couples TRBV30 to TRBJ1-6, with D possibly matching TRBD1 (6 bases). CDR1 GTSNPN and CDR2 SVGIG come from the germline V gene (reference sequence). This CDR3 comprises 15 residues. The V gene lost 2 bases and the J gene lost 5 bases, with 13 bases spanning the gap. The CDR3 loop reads CAWSRTANNNSPLHF. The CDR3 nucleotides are TGTGCCTGGAGTCGGACAGCAAATAATAATTCACCCCTCCACTTT.

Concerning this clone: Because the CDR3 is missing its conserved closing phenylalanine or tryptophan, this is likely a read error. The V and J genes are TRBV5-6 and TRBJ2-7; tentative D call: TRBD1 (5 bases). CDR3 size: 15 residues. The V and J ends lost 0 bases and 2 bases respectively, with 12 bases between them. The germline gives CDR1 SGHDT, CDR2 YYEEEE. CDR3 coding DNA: TGTGCCAGCAGCTTGGTCCGCCGACAGACCTACGAGCAGTACCTC. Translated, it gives CASSLVRRQTYEQYL.

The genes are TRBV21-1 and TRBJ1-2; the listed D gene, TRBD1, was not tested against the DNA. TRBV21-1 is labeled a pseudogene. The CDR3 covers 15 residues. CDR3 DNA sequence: TGTGCCAGCAGCCCTCACAGGGGAAGGCACTATGGCTACACCTTC. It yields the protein CASSPHRGRHYGYTF.